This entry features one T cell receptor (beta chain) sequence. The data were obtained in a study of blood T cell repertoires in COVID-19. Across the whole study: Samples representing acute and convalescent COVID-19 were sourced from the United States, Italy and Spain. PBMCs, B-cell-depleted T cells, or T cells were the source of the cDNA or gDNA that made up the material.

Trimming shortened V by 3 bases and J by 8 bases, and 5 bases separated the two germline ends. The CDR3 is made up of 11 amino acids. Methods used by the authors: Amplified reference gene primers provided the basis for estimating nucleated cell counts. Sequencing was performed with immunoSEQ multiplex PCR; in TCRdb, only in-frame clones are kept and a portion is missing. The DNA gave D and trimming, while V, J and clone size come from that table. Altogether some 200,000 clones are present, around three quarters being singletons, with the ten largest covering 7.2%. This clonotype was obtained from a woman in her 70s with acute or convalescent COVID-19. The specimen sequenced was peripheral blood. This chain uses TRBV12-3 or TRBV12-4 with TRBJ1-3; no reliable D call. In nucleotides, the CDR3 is TGTGCCAGCAGTTTGAGGGACACCATATATTTT. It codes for CASSLRDTIYF.